These 5 T cell receptor beta chains were all obtained from the same sample, sequenced in a study of CD8+ T cells in alopecia areata. Stated treatment: oral pan-JAK inhibitor, 5-10 mg twice daily. Extraction and reverse transcription of RNA yielded cDNA as the sequencing template. Measured with immunoSEQ multiplex PCR; TCRdb has only the in-frame clones, and not every one. Of 150,000 to 200,000 clones listed, roughly 60% are singletons. The material was CD4+ T cells sorted from blood, obtained at week 24, from a patient treated with tofacitinib. These receptors came from a human donor with alopecia areata.

The chain carries TRBV29-1 and TRBJ1-1; D is perhaps TRBD1 (5 bases). Germline CDR1 and CDR2: SQVTM and ANQGSEA. Deletions cut 6 bases from V and 1 base from J, with 15 bases between. This CDR3 region has 14 residues. CDR3 nucleotide sequence: TGCAGCGTCACCCCCCTAACAGGGAACACTGAAGCTTTCTTT. Translating gives CSVTPLTGNTEAFF.

Here the CDR3 reads CACPNGTNTGELFF. The CDR3 nucleotides are TGTGCCTGCCCGAACGGGACAAACACCGGGGAGCTGTTTTTT. The chain joins TRBV30 to TRBJ2-2; tentatively, D is TRBD1 (6 bases). CDR1 is GTSNPN, CDR2 SVGIG, per germline (reference sequence). The V end lost 6 bases, the J end lost 2 bases, and 13 bases lay between the germline ends. There are 14 residues in the CDR3.

The chain links TRBV10-3 to TRBJ1-1, with 8 bases lining up with TRBD1. V was clipped by 6 bases and J by 1 base; unmatched bases: 7. The CDR3 is 15 amino acids. CDR1 is ENHRY, CDR2 SYGVKD, per germline. Here the CDR3 DNA reads TGTGCCATCAGCCGCTCTGGGACAGGGAACACTGAAGCTTTCTTT. Residues: CAISRSGTGNTEAFF.

With respect to this clone: The junction departs from germline at one end; a sequencing error may be responsible. The V and J genes are TRBV19 and TRBJ2-7; the D is unclear. The germline CDR1 and CDR2 sequences are LNHDA and SQIVND (reference sequence). The CDR3 covers 14 residues. The CDR3, as DNA: TGTGCCAGTAGTATGTTCCATTCCGGCTACAAGCAGTACTTC. It codes for CASSMFHSGYKQYF. The complete variable domain, with remaining parts taken from reference TRBV19 and TRBJ2-7, reads DGGITQSPKYLFRKEGQNVTLSCEQNLNHDAMYWYRQDPGQGLRLIYYSQIVNDFQKGDIAEGYSVSREKKESFPLTVTSAQKNPTAFYLCASSMFHSGYKQYFGPGTRLTVT.

The table lists this clone with a few counts. The chain uses TRBV29-1 and TRBJ2-7; D gene ambiguous. The V end was cut by 4 bases, the J end by 6 bases, with 7 bases between. The CDR3 runs 10 residues. Germline CDR1 is SQVTM and CDR2 is ANQGSEA. DNA of the CDR3: TGCAGCGTTGTAGGTGCCGAGCAGTACTTC. It encodes CSVVGAEQYF.